A single sample gave rise to the 9 T cell receptor beta chains below, sequenced in a study of OX40 agonist ivuxolimab in advanced cancers. Assay used: immunoSEQ multiplex PCR; TCRdb lists only in-frame clones, some missing. The sample includes almost 70,000 clones, around 89% seen only once; the top ten take 3% to 4%. The specimen comprised CD4+ or CD8+ T cells sorted from blood, sampled in a trial of the OX40 agonist ivuxolimab. These receptors all stem from an adult with an advanced solid tumor such as melanoma, head and neck, liver or kidney cancer.

CDR3 protein: CASSLLTSGRHEQYF. The CDR3 DNA is TGTGCCAGCAGTCTCCTGACTAGCGGGAGACACGAGCAGTACTTC. The chain is built from TRBV27 and TRBJ2-7; TRBD2 matches 12 bases. J lost 5 bases, V lost 5 bases, and 7 bases had no gene match. The germline CDR1 and CDR2 sequences are MNHEY and SMNVEV (reference sequence). The CDR3 covers 15 residues.

This chain uses TRBV19 with TRBJ1-1, with a tentative D call TRBD1 (5 bases). Germline CDR1 and CDR2: LNHDA and SQIVND (reference sequence). The CDR3 extends over 14 amino acids. Trimming pared 3 bases from V and 0 bases from J, leaving 8 bases between. The CDR3 sequence: CASSMGQMNTEAFF. CDR3 coding DNA: TGTGCCAGTAGTATGGGGCAGATGAACACTGAAGCTTTCTTT.

The rearrangement uses TRBV5-1 and TRBJ2-1, with 9 nucleotides matching TRBD1. The CDR3 totals 16 residues. The germline V gene has CDR1 SGHRS and CDR2 YFSETQ. V trimming: 2 bases; J trimming: 6 bases; junction bases outside the gene matches: 9. The CDR3 bases are TGCGCCAGCAGCTTAACAGGGGGCTTTAGTGGCAATGAGCAGTTCTTC. It translates to CASSLTGGFSGNEQFF. Based on the CDR3 plus reference TRBV5-1 and TRBJ2-1, the full variable domain is KAGVTQTPRYLIKTRGQQVTLSCSPISGHRSVSWYQQTPGQGLQFLFEYFSETQRNKGNFPGRFSGRQFSNSRSEMNVSTLELGDSALYLCASSLTGGFSGNEQFFGPGTRLTVL.

The chain couples TRBV7-9 to TRBJ1-1; maybe TRBD1 (6 bases). The CDR3 runs 12 residues. Germline V gene lookup returns CDR1 SEHNR and CDR2 FQNEAQ (reference sequence). Trimming left V 4 bases short and J 10 bases short, with 13 bases between. For the CDR3, the DNA is TGTGCCAGCAGCTCACGACAGGTTGGAGCTTTCTTT. Protein: CASSSRQVGAFF.

V usage is TRBV5-6 and J usage is TRBJ1-5; 9 bases fit TRBD1. Germline CDR1 and CDR2: SGHDT and YYEEEE. Unmatched junction bases numbered 3, after V lost 3 bases and J lost 2 bases. This CDR3 comprises 15 residues. Here the CDR3 reads CASSYWTGGNQPQHF. The CDR3, as DNA: TGTGCCAGCAGCTACTGGACAGGGGGCAATCAGCCCCAGCATTTT.

The V and J genes are TRBV19 and TRBJ2-2; a possible D gene is TRBD2 (6 bases). V was trimmed by 6 bases and J by 6 bases, leaving 14 bases between them. The CDR3 is made up of 14 amino acids. Germline V gives CDR1 LNHDA, CDR2 SQIVND (reference sequence). The CDR3 sequence: CASRVQQRAGELFF. CDR3 coding DNA: TGTGCCAGTAGGGTGCAACAGCGGGCCGGGGAGCTGTTTTTT.

This chain connects TRBV7-9 to TRBJ2-1; 7 bases are a match to TRBD2. The CDR3 covers 15 residues. Unmatched junction bases numbered 9, after V lost 3 bases and J lost 7 bases. From germline, CDR1 is SEHNR and CDR2 FQNEAQ (reference sequence). DNA for the CDR3: TGTGCCAGCAGCTTGGGGGGGAGGGCCCGGAATGAGCAGTTCTTC. Amino acids: CASSLGGRARNEQFF.

The chain has TRBV9 and TRBJ2-3, with 9 bases lining up with TRBD2. V shed 5 bases, J shed 6 bases, and the junction held 10 bases outside the gene matches. CDR3 length: 15 residues. Germline lookup yields CDR1 SGDLS and CDR2 YYNGEE. The CDR3, as DNA: TGTGCCAGCAGTTCTGCTAGCGGGATATCTGATACGCAGTATTTT. Residues: CASSSASGISDTQYF.

The chain has TRBV4-1 and TRBJ2-1; D may be TRBD2 (5 bases). V was clipped by 5 bases and J by 4 bases, with 12 bases between them. The CDR3 spans 14 residues. The germline CDR1 and CDR2 sequences are MGHRA and YSYEKL. The CDR3, as DNA: TGCGCCAGCAGCACGGTCCGGGATTACAATGAGCAGTTCTTC. Its protein is CASSTVRDYNEQFF.